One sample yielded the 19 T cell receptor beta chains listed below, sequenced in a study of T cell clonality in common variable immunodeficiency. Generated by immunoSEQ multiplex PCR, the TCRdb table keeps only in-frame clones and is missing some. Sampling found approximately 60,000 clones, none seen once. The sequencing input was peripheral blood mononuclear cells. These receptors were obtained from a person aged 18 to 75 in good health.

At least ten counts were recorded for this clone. Partial CDR3 DNA: TGTGCCAGCAGCACCGACAGGGATCTGCAAGAGACC. Translation gives CASSTDRDLQET. The complete CDR3 reads CASSTDRDLQETQYF. The gene calls are TRBV6-2 or TRBV6-3 and TRBJ2-5; TRBD1 agrees at 7 bases. The missing CDR3 end, 3 residues past where the read stops, is filled in from the germline J gene. The CDR3 extends over 15 amino acids. CDR1 and CDR2 from the germline V gene are MNHEY and SVGEGT. J lost 2 bases, V lost 6 bases, and 9 bases had no gene match.

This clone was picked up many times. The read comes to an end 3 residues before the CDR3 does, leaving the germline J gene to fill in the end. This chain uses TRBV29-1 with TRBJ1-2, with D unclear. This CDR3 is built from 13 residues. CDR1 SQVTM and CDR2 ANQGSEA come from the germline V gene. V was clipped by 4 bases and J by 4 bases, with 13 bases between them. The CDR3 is CSVVMGEGYGYTF. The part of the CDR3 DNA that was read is TGCAGCGTTGTGATGGGCGAGGGCTATGGC.

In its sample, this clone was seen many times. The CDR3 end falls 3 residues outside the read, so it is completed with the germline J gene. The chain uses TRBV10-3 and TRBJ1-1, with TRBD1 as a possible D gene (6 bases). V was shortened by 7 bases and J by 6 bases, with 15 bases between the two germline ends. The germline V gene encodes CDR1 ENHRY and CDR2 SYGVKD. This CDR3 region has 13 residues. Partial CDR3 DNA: TGTGCCATCACATCAGGGGTTAACTCTGAA. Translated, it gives CAITSGVNSE. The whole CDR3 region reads CAITSGVNSEAFF.

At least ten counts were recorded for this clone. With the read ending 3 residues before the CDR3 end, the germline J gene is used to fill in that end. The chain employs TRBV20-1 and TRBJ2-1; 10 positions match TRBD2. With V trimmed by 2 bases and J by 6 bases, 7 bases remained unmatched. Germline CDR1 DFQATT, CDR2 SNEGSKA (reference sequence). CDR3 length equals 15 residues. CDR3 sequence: CSARSGRAPGNEQFF. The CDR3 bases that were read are TGCAGTGCTAGAAGCGGGAGGGCCCCGGGCAATGAG.

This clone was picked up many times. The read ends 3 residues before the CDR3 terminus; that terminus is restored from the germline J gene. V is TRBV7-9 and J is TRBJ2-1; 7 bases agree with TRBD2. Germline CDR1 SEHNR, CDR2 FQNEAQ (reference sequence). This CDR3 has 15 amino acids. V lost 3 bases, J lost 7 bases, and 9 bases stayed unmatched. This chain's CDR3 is CASSFTSGVTNEQFF. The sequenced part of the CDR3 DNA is TGTGCCAGCAGCTTCACCAGCGGGGTAACGAATGAG.

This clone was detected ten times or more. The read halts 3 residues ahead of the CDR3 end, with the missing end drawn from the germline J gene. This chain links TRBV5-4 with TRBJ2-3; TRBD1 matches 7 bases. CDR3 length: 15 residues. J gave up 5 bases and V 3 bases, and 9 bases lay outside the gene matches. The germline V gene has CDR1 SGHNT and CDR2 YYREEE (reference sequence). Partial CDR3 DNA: TGTGCCAGCAGCTCTCGACAGGGATTACGAGATACG. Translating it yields CASSSRQGLRDT. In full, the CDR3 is CASSSRQGLRDTQYF.

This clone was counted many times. The part of the CDR3 DNA that was read is TGTGCCAGTAGCTTGAGGGGAGTCGCCTACTATGGC. Protein: CASSLRGVAYYG. The complete CDR3 sequence is CASSLRGVAYYGYTF. The gene calls are TRBV19 and TRBJ1-2; D perhaps matches TRBD1 (5 bases). Coverage ceases 3 residues before the CDR3 finishes, and the germline J gene fills in the end. V shed 6 bases and J shed 3 bases, with 17 bases lying between them. The CDR3 contains 15 residues. Germline assignment: CDR1 LNHDA and CDR2 SQIVND (reference sequence).

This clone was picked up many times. The sequenced CDR3 bases are TGTGCCAGCAGCTTAGCTCTTAGGGATGGC. It translates to CASSLALRDG. The CDR3 in full is CASSLALRDGYTF. The rearrangement links TRBV7-9 to TRBJ1-2; D call uncertain. The read ends 3 residues shy of where the CDR3 ends; the end is completed using the germline J gene. V shed 0 bases and J shed 6 bases, with 8 bases lying between them. CDR3 length equals 13 residues. From germline, CDR1 is SEHNR and CDR2 FQNEAQ (reference sequence).

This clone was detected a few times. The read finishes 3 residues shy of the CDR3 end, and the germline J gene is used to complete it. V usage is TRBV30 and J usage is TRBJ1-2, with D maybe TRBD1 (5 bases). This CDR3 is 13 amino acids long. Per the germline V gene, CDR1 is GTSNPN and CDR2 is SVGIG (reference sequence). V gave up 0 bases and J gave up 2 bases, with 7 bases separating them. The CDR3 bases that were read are TGTGCCTGGAGTGTTGCAGGGAACTATGGC. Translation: CAWSVAGNYG. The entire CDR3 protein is CAWSVAGNYGYTF. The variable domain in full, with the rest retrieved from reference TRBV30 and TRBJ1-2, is SQTIHQWPATLVQPVGSPLSLECTVEGTSNPNLYWYRQAAGRGLQLLFYSVGIGQISSEVPQNLSASRPQDRQFILSSKKLLLSDSGFYLCAWSVAGNYGYTFGSGTRLTVV.

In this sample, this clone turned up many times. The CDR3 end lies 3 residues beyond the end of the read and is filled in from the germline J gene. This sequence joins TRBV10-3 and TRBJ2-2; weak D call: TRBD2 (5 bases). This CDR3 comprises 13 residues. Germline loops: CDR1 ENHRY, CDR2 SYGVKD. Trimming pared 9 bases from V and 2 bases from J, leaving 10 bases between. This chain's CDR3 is CAMKEGNTGELFF. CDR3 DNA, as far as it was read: TGTGCCATGAAAGAGGGTAACACCGGGGAG.

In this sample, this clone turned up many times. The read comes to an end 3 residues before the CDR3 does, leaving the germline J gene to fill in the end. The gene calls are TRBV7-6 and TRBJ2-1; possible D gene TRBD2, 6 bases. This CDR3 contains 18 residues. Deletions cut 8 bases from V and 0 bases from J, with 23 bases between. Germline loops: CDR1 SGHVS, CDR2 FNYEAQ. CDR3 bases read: TGTGCCAGCCGTGCCCGTGCGGGGCGCAGTGACTCCTACAATGAG. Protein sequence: CASRARAGRSDSYNE. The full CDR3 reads CASRARAGRSDSYNEQFF.

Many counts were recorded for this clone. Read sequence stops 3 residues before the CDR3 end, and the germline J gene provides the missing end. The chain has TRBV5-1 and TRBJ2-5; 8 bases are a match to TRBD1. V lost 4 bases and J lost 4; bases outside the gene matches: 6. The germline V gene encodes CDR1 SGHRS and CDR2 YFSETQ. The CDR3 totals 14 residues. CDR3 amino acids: CASSPQGEVETQYF. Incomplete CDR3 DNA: TGCGCCAGCAGCCCACAGGGGGAGGTAGAGACC. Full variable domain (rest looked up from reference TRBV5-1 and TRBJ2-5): KAGVTQTPRYLIKTRGQQVTLSCSPISGHRSVSWYQQTPGQGLQFLFEYFSETQRNKGNFPGRFSGRQFSNSRSEMNVSTLELGDSALYLCASSPQGEVETQYFGPGTRLLVL.

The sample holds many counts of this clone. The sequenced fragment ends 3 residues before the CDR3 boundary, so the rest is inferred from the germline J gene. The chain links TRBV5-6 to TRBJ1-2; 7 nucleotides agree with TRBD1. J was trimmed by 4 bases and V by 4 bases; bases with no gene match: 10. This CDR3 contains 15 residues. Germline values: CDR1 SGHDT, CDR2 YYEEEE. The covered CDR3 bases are TGTGCCAGCAGCCAGGGACAGCCTAACTTCTATGGC. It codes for CASSQGQPNFYG. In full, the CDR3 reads CASSQGQPNFYGYTF.

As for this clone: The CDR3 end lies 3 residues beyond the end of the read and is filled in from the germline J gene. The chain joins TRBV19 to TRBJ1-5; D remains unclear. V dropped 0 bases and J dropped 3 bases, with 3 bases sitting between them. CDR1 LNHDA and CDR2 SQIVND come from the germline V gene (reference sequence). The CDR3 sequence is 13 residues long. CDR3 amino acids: CASSIDLNQPQHF. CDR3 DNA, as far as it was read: TGTGCCAGTAGTATAGATCTCAATCAGCCC.

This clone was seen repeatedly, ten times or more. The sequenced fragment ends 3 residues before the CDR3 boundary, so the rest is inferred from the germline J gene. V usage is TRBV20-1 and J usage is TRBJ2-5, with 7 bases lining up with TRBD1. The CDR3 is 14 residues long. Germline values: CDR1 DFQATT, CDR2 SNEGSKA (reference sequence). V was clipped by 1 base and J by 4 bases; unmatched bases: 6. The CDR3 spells CSARVPAGGETQYF. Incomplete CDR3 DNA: TGCAGTGCTAGAGTTCCGGCAGGGGGAGAGACC.

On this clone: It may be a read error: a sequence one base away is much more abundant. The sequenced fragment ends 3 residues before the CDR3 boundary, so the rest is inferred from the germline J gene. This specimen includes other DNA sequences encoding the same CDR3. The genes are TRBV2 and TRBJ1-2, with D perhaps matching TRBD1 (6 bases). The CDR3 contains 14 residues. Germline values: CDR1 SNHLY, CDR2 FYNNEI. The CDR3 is CASSDNREDYGYTF. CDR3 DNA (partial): TGTGCCAGCAGTGATAACAGGGAAGACTATGGA.

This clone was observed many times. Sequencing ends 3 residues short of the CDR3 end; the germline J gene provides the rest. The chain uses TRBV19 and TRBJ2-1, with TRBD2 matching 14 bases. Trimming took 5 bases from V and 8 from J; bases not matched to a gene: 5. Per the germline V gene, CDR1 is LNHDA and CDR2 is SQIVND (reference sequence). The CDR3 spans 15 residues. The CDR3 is CASSQGTSGSYEQFF. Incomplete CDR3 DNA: TGTGCCAGTAGTCAAGGGACTAGCGGGAGCTATGAG.

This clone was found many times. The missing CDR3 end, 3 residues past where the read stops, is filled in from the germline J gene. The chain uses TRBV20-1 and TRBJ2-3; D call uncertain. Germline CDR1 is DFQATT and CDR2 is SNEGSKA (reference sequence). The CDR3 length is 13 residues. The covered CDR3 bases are TGCAGTGCTCGTCGTGGGCCCAATCAGCCG. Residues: CSARRGPNQP. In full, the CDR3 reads CSARRGPNQPQYF.

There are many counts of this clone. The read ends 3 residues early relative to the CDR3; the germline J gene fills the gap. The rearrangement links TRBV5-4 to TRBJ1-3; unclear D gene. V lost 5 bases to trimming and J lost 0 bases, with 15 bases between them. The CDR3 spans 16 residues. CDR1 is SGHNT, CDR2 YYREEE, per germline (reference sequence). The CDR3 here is CASSLESEGSGNTIYF. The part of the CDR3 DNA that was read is TGTGCCAGCAGTCTGGAATCCGAGGGCTCTGGAAACACC.